This TCR beta chain was identified during a study of cytomegalovirus exposure and HLA in healthy donors. Study-level findings and limits: For TCR beta chains, V- and J-gene trimming was later linked to a missense DCLRE1C variant.

Primers for the PCR totalled 60 Vbeta and 13 Jbeta. Measured with immunoSEQ multiplex PCR; TCRdb has only the in-frame clones, and not every one. The sample records some 200,000 clones, roughly 80% being singletons. Germline CDR1 reads LNHNV; CDR2 reads YYDKDF (reference sequence). Trimming at V came to 1 base and at J to 8 bases, leaving 3 bases not matched to a gene. This CDR3 region has 14 residues. In regard to this clone: Its antigen is unknown.

Donors in the study were healthy people who gave bone marrow. Material: PBMCs. This receptor was taken from a woman aged 18-29 years in good health and CMV-seronegative. The chain is built from TRBV15 and TRBJ1-4, with 8 nucleotides matching TRBD1. The CDR3 region has the DNA TGTGCCACCAGCAGAGGGGCAGGGGGCGAAAAACTGTTTTTT. Protein: CATSRGAGGEKLFF.